The rows below give T cell receptor beta chains drawn from one sample of a study of technical replicates of blood from a few donors. Sequencing was performed with immunoSEQ multiplex PCR; in TCRdb, only in-frame clones are kept and a portion is missing. The profile shows 84,000 or so clones, approximately 94% of them singletons. The sequencing input was T cells isolated from PBMCs. Receptors originate from a human donor in good health. CDR3s include the opening cysteine and the closing phenylalanine or tryptophan. A D gene is named only where the DNA matches it firmly. For some rows the clone size is stated as once, few or many, or as a class when expanded; others skip it.

V gene	clone size	J gene	D gene	CDR3 DNA	CDR3 protein
TRBV5-1	-	TRBJ1-1	-	TGCGCCAGCAGCTCCCGCGGGGACACTGAAGCTTTCTTT	CASSSRGDTEAFF
TRBV10-2	once	TRBJ2-1	-	TGCGCCAGCAGTGAGGACCTGACACCTCAGTTCTTC	CASSEDLTPQFF
TRBV7-2	-	TRBJ2-7	TRBD2	TGTGCCAGCAGCTTAGCCGCGGGACTAGCGGGAGTGGGAGCCTACGAGCAGTACTTC	CASSLAAGLAGVGAYEQYF
TRBV28	once	TRBJ2-7	-	TGTGCCAGCAGCGTCACGGTGAGCTCCTACGAGCAGTACTTC	CASSVTVSSYEQYF
TRBV5-1	-	TRBJ1-5	TRBD1	TGCGCCAGCAGCCAGGACGGGACAGGCAATCAGCCCCAGCATTTT	CASSQDGTGNQPQHF
TRBV7-6	-	TRBJ2-7	-	TGTGCCAGCAGCTCTGGGACTTATTCAACCTACGAGCAGTACTTC	CASSSGTYSTYEQYF
TRBV28	once	TRBJ2-1	-	TGTGCCAGCAGTTTTTCGTTTGGGGGCGATGAGCAGTTCTTC	CASSFSFGGDEQFF
TRBV10-1	-	TRBJ1-5	TRBD1	TGCGCCAGCAGTGTGAAAGTTTTTACAGTTTTGGGACAGGGACATCTTAGCAATCAGCCCCAGCATTTT	CASSVKVFTVLGQGHLSNQPQHF
TRBV29-1	-	TRBJ2-7	TRBD2	TGCAGCGTTGAAAGCCCAACTAGCGGGTTCTCCTACGAGCAGTACTTC	CSVESPTSGFSYEQYF
TRBV5-6	-	TRBJ2-3	-	TGTGCCAGCAGCTTTGGACAGAAGACCACAGATACGCAGTATTTT	CASSFGQKTTDTQYF
TRBV7-9	-	TRBJ1-2	-	TGTGCCAGCAGCTTGGGGGCGGATGGCTACACCTTC	CASSLGADGYTF
TRBV28	-	TRBJ1-5	TRBD1	TGTGCCAGCAGTCCAGGGGGTAAAGGACATCAGCCCCAGCATTTT	CASSPGGKGHQPQHF
TRBV7-9	-	TRBJ2-7	-	TGTGCCAGCAGCCCGACCGGGACACCCTTGCGACAGTACTTC	CASSPTGTPLRQYF
TRBV27	-	TRBJ1-2	-	TGTGCCAGCAGTTTCAGCAGGGGATATGGCTACACCTTC	CASSFSRGYGYTF
TRBV4-2	-	TRBJ2-1	TRBD2	TGTGCCAGCAGCCAAGATCCTAGCGGGGGGTCATACATCTCCTACAATGAGCAGTTCTTC	CASSQDPSGGSYISYNEQFF
TRBV7-7	-	TRBJ2-7	-	TGTGCCAGCAGCTTAGGGTCAGCCGGGACAAGCGAGCAGTACTTC	CASSLGSAGTSEQYF
TRBV2	-	TRBJ2-5	-	TGTGCCAGCAGCAAACTAGCCGGAGAGACCCAGTACTTC	CASSKLAGETQYF
TRBV2	-	TRBJ1-5	-	TGTGCCAGCAGTGGTTTAAACAGGGCTGGTAATCAGCCCCAGCATTTT	CASSGLNRAGNQPQHF
TRBV2	-	TRBJ2-3	TRBD2	TGTGCCAGCGTGACTAGCACCACAGATACGCAGTATTTT	CASVTSTTDTQYF
TRBV15	-	TRBJ2-7	-	TGTGCCTGTTCACCAGGGGACAACTCCTACGAGCAGTACTTC	CACSPGDNSYEQYF